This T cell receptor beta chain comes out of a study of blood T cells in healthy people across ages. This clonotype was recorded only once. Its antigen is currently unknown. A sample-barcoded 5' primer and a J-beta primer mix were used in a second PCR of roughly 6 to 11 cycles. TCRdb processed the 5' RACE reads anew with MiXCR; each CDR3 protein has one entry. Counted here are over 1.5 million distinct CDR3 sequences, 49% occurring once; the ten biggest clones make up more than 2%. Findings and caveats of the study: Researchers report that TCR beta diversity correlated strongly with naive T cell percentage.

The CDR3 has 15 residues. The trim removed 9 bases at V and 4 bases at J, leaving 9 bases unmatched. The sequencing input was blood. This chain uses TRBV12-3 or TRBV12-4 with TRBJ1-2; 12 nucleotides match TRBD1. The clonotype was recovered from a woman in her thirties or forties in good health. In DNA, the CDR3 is TGTGCCAGTTCTCGGGGGACAGGGGGCTTCTATGGCTACACCTTC. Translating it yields CASSRGTGGFYGYTF.